This T cell receptor beta chain was identified during a study of blood T cell repertoires in COVID-19 (dated by TCRdb to 2018 to 2020). For the study in its entirety: The collaborator samples originated in the United States, Italy and Spain and spanned the acute and convalescent phases of COVID-19. The repertoires were made available in a free public database intended to serve as a resource for research on the immune response to SARS-CoV-2. The prospective study material was composed of cDNA or gDNA derived from T cells, B-cell-depleted T cells, or PBMCs. Deeply sampled blood TCRbeta repertoires from subjects exposed to, actively infected with, or recovered from COVID-19 were included in the dataset. Where available, HLA class I and class II types were taken from metadata supplied by the sample provider and were not determined by assay-based typing. Samples came from the ongoing ImmuneRACE study (first 160 participants) plus 1,254 subjects from 6 global collaborators. The sample metadata nearly always contained a de-identified subject ID, COVID-19 status, age in years and sex. Summary of the overall study and its limitations: The quantity of clinical and demographic metadata differed by source and by participant and was supplied without curation.

The immunoSEQ Assay, a bias-controlled multiplex PCR, was used to amplify TCRbeta CDR3 regions from genomic DNA. From the authors' description of their analysis: Within the assay, amplification of reference gene primers was used to estimate how many nucleated cells each sample contained. Sequence reads were collapsed and filtered to measure the absolute abundance of every unique TCRbeta CDR3 rearrangement. For each sample, productive Simpson clonality was calculated as the square root of Simpson's diversity index across productive rearrangements. Entries here come from immuneACCESS through TCRdb and include only in-frame sequences with V and J called. Some clones fail to appear in such tables; in the studies checked, an unresolved V gene covers under half of the shortfall, and the cause of the remainder is unknown. Clonal size and the V and J genes are those of that table, whereas D and trimming came from the DNA. Here the sample has fewer than 300,000 clones; about 93% occur a single time. The leading ten clones occupy around 1.1% of the sample.

Turning to this clone: The target of this receptor is not known. Within one base of it there is no much larger clone, and no base qualities were kept.

Enrolling through a virtual design, the prospective study's participants ranged in age from roughly 18 to 95 years and lived across 20 to 25 United States geographic areas. In the prospective study, cohorts were assigned on the basis of participant-reported clinical history obtained from a screening survey and a study questionnaire. For ImmuneRACE Cohort 3, a participant was defined as recovered based on two consecutive negative NP/OP PCR tests, clearance by a healthcare professional, or resolution of symptoms. Mobile phlebotomists in the prospective study collected whole blood, serum and a nasopharyngeal or oropharyngeal swab from every participant. Prospective study participants could optionally give additional blood draws and questionnaires over a roughly two-month period. Blood samples from the prospective study were shipped frozen or at room temperature prior to DNA extraction. Sequencing used PBMCs or T cells enriched from blood (not recorded which). This TCR was sampled from a woman in her 30s who had recovered from COVID-19.

DNA sequence: TGTGCCAGCAGCGTTGACAGGGAACAGTACTTC. Its protein product is CASSVDREQYF. The rearranged segments are TRBV7-2 and TRBJ2-7, and 7 bases in between align with TRBD1. Based on the germline V gene, the CDR1 and CDR2 sequences are SGHTA and FQGNSA. V trim: 5 bases; J trim: 10 bases; unmatched bases: 5. CDR3 length: 11 amino acids, cysteine to phenylalanine. Only the CDR3 DNA is retained, 33 bases long and in frame from the first base.